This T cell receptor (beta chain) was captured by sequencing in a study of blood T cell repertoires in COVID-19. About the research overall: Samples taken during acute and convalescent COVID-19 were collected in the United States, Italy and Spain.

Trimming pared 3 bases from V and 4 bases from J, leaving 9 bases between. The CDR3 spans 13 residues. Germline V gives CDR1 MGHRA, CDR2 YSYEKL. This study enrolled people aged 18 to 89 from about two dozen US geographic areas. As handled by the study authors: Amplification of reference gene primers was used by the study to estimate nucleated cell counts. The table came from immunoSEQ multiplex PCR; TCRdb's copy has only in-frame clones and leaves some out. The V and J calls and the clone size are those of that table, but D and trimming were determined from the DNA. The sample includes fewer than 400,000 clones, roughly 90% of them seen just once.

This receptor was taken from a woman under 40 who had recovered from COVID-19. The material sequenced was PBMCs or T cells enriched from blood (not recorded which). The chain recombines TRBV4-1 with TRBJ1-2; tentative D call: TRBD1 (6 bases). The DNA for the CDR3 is TGCGCCAGCAGCCAGATGGACAGCTATGGCTACACCTTC. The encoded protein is CASSQMDSYGYTF.